The rows below give T cell receptor beta chains drawn from one sample of a study of cytomegalovirus exposure and HLA in healthy donors. Sequenced by immunoSEQ multiplex PCR; TCRdb stores in-frame clones only, minus some. This repertoire shows 140,000 to 150,000 clones, approximately 80% found once; its top ten account for around 3.6%. The sequenced material came from PBMCs. These receptors all stem from a male donor in good health and CMV-seronegative. Each CDR3 is given with its conserved first and last residue. A D gene is named only where the DNA matches it firmly. Clone size, where shown, is once, few, many, or a class for clones that have expanded.

d_gene | j_gene | abundance | v_gene | CDR3aa | CDR3nt
. | TRBJ2-3 | . | TRBV5-1 | CASSHQGTATDTQYF | TGCGCCAGCAGCCATCAGGGCACCGCCACAGATACGCAGTATTTT
. | TRBJ1-1 | few | TRBV5-1 | CASSSARGLNTEAFF | TGCGCCAGCAGCTCCGCCAGGGGATTGAACACTGAAGCTTTCTTT
TRBD1 | TRBJ1-2 | . | TRBV6-6 | CASSYPLDRGGNGYTF | TGTGCCAGCAGTTACCCCTTAGACAGGGGGGGGAATGGCTACACCTTC
TRBD1 | TRBJ1-1 | . | TRBV4-2 | CASSRPDRDNTEAFF | TGTGCCAGCAGTCGACCAGACAGGGATAACACTGAAGCTTTCTTT
TRBD1 | TRBJ1-1 | . | TRBV5-1 | CASSLRQDRGEAFF | TGCGCCAGCAGCTTACGACAGGACAGGGGTGAAGCTTTCTTT
. | TRBJ2-1 | few | TRBV7-2 | CASSLALLVSAYNEQFF | TGTGCCAGCAGCTTAGCCCTTCTAGTCTCTGCCTACAATGAGCAGTTCTTC
TRBD2 | TRBJ2-7 | . | TRBV28 | CASSRGGLADLSYEQYF | TGTGCCAGCAGCCGGGGAGGACTAGCGGATCTCTCCTACGAGCAGTACTTC
. | TRBJ1-1 | . | TRBV19 | CATVQGGRMNTEAFF | TGTGCCACCGTCCAAGGGGGTAGGATGAACACTGAAGCTTTCTTT
. | TRBJ1-1 | . | TRBV6-5 | CASRSREGLGTEAFF | TGTGCCAGCAGGTCTAGGGAGGGATTGGGCACTGAAGCTTTCTTT
TRBD1 | TRBJ1-2 | . | TRBV5-4 | CASSLGGGQTYGYTF | TGTGCCAGCAGCTTGGGTGGGGGACAGACCTATGGCTACACCTTC
. | TRBJ1-4 | . | TRBV15 | CATSRDTGEKLFF | TGTGCCACCAGCAGGGACACCGGGGAAAAACTGTTTTTT
TRBD2 | TRBJ2-2 | . | TRBV27 | CASSPLLAGAGELFF | TGTGCCAGCAGTCCCCTACTAGCGGGAGCCGGGGAGCTGTTTTTT
. | TRBJ2-2 | . | TRBV7-2 | CASSLVIAGELFF | TGTGCCAGCAGCTTAGTTATTGCCGGGGAGCTGTTTTTT
TRBD1 | TRBJ2-7 | . | TRBV9 | CASSPQGGQGWNEQYF | TGTGCCAGCAGCCCCCAAGGGGGCCAAGGGTGGAACGAGCAGTACTTC
. | TRBJ1-5 | few | TRBV6-5 | CASSTQGNSNQPQHF | TGTGCCAGCAGCACACAGGGCAATAGCAATCAGCCCCAGCATTTT
. | TRBJ2-7 | . | TRBV18 | CASSPPAGIYEQYF | TGTGCCAGCTCACCACCGGCAGGGATCTACGAGCAGTACTTC
TRBD1 | TRBJ1-1 | . | TRBV11-3 | CASSRGTGGESTEAFF | TGTGCCAGCAGCCGGGGGACAGGGGGCGAGAGTACTGAAGCTTTCTTT
TRBD1 | TRBJ2-5 | . | TRBV18 | CASSLNRGRETQYF | TGTGCCAGCTCACTGAACAGGGGGCGGGAGACCCAGTACTTC
TRBD1 | TRBJ1-5 | . | TRBV2 | CASSDRTGGSQPQHF | TGTGCCAGCAGTGATCGGACAGGGGGAAGTCAGCCCCAGCATTTT
TRBD2 | TRBJ2-3 | . | TRBV7-3 | CASSSGSASGPNTQYF | TGTGCCAGCAGCTCCGGTTCGGCTAGCGGACCCAATACGCAGTATTTT
TRBD2 | TRBJ2-1 | once | TRBV7-9 | CATEGLAGSGGQFF | TGTGCCACCGAGGGACTAGCGGGCTCCGGGGGGCAGTTCTTC
. | TRBJ2-7 | . | TRBV7-9 | CASSLLYEQYF | TGTGCCAGCAGCTTACTCTACGAGCAGTACTTC
. | TRBJ2-7 | . | TRBV6-5 | CASSYRQKSSYEQYF | TGTGCCAGCAGTTACCGACAGAAGAGCTCCTACGAGCAGTACTTC
TRBD2 | TRBJ2-7 | . | TRBV11-1 | CASSIVGSGRTLGDEQYF | TGTGCCAGCAGCATAGTAGGTAGCGGGAGGACCCTCGGGGACGAGCAGTACTTC
. | TRBJ2-5 | . | TRBV9 | CASSVAGNELETQYF | TGTGCCAGCAGCGTCGCAGGGAACGAGTTGGAGACCCAGTACTTC
TRBD1 | TRBJ2-7 | . | TRBV13 | CASSYPGQGSYEQYF | TGTGCCAGCAGCTATCCGGGACAGGGGTCTTACGAGCAGTACTTC
TRBD2 | TRBJ2-5 | . | TRBV5-8 | CASGGLARETQYF | TGTGCCAGCGGGGGACTAGCCCGAGAGACCCAGTACTTC
. | TRBJ2-4 | few | TRBV6-1 | CASRPPADIQYF | TGTGCCAGCAGGCCACCGGCGGACATTCAGTACTTC
. | TRBJ2-7 | . | TRBV6-5 | CASSKPGTLTYEQYF | TGTGCCAGCAGTAAACCCGGGACACTAACCTACGAGCAGTACTTC
. | TRBJ1-1 | once | TRBV18 | CASSGGVAAEAFF | TGTGCCAGTTCCGGCGGAGTCGCCGCTGAGGCTTTCTTT
TRBD2 | TRBJ2-2 | . | TRBV5-1 | CASSSGLAGTGELFF | TGCGCCAGCAGCAGCGGACTAGCGGGGACCGGGGAGCTGTTTTTT
. | TRBJ1-3 | . | TRBV21-1 | CASSKGGQSIYF | TGTGCCAGCAGCAAAGGGGGACAGTCCATATATTTT
. | TRBJ1-1 | . | TRBV30 | CAWRGGTYTEAFF | TGTGCCTGGAGGGGGGGGACCTACACTGAAGCTTTCTTT
TRBD1 | TRBJ1-6 | once | TRBV9 | CASSVEGTANSPLHF | TGTGCCAGCAGCGTAGAGGGGACAGCTAATTCACCCCTCCACTTT
. | TRBJ1-4 | . | TRBV7-4 | CASSLGPAGMSTNEKLFF | TGTGCCAGCAGCTTGGGTCCGGCAGGGATGTCAACTAATGAAAAACTGTTTTTT
TRBD1 | TRBJ1-6 | once | TRBV7-8 | CASSPGQGSNSPLHF | TGTGCCAGCAGCCCCGGACAGGGTAGTAATTCACCCCTCCACTTT
. | TRBJ1-1 | few | TRBV6-1 | CASSEGEGWTEAFF | TGTGCCAGCAGTGAAGGGGAGGGGTGGACTGAAGCTTTCTTT
. | TRBJ1-1 | . | TRBV19 | CASSIFPENTEAFF | TGTGCCAGTAGTATCTTCCCAGAGAACACTGAAGCTTTCTTT
TRBD1 | TRBJ1-1 | . | TRBV28 | CASSLTETGGTEAFF | TGTGCCAGCAGCTTGACCGAGACAGGGGGCACTGAAGCTTTCTTT
TRBD2 | TRBJ2-7 | . | TRBV5-6 | CASSPGGDREQYF | TGTGCCAGCAGTCCTGGGGGGGATAGGGAGCAGTACTTC
. | TRBJ2-1 | few | TRBV2 | CASRALVGSYNEQFF | TGTGCCAGCAGAGCTCTAGTAGGCTCCTACAATGAGCAGTTCTTC
TRBD2 | TRBJ2-1 | . | TRBV27 | CASTLAGRNEQFF | TGTGCCAGCACCCTAGCGGGGAGGAATGAGCAGTTCTTC
. | TRBJ2-7 | . | TRBV2 | CASTSTRAYEQYF | TGTGCCAGCACCTCAACCCGGGCCTACGAGCAGTACTTC
. | TRBJ1-5 | . | TRBV6-4 | CASSERGGQPQHF | TGTGCCAGCAGTGAAAGGGGGGGTCAGCCCCAGCATTTT
TRBD2 | TRBJ2-1 | . | TRBV11-2 | CASSPAGVINEQFF | TGTGCCAGCAGCCCAGCGGGAGTGATCAATGAGCAGTTCTTC
. | TRBJ2-5 | . | TRBV25-1 | CASSETWTSQETQYF | TGTGCCAGCAGTGAAACATGGACATCGCAAGAGACCCAGTACTTC
. | TRBJ2-7 | few | TRBV7-9 | CASAGYEQYF | TGTGCCAGCGCGGGGTACGAGCAGTACTTC
. | TRBJ2-2 | . | TRBV4-1 | CASSHNRDTGELFF | TGCGCCAGCAGCCACAACAGGGACACCGGGGAGCTGTTTTTT
. | TRBJ2-5 | . | TRBV4-1 | CASSQELAGETQYF | TGCGCCAGCAGCCAAGAGTTGGCGGGAGAGACCCAGTACTTC
TRBD1 | TRBJ1-3 | once | TRBV5-1 | CASGTGFHSGNTIYF | TGCGCCAGTGGGACAGGGTTCCATTCTGGAAACACCATATATTTT
. | TRBJ2-7 | few | TRBV10-3 | CAISELSYEQYF | TGTGCCATCAGTGAATTGAGTTACGAGCAGTACTTC
TRBD1 | TRBJ1-2 | . | TRBV19 | CASSIEGTGANYGYTF | TGTGCCAGTAGTATAGAAGGGACAGGGGCGAACTATGGCTACACCTTC
TRBD1 | TRBJ1-1 | . | TRBV18 | CASSPIQGAGNTEAFF | TGTGCCAGCTCACCCATACAGGGGGCAGGGAACACTGAAGCTTTCTTT
. | TRBJ1-5 | . | TRBV9 | CASSVSGNQPQHF | TGTGCCAGCAGCGTATCGGGCAATCAGCCCCAGCATTTT